This T cell receptor (beta chain) was obtained from a study of shared T cell receptors in the human thymus. TCRdb keeps only in-frame clones here, not all; method: immunoSEQ multiplex PCR. The table includes over 350,000 clones, around 95% detected once. The CDR3 contains 15 residues. V was trimmed by 5 bases and J by 6 bases, leaving 17 bases between them. Germline CDR1 reads MNHEY; CDR2 reads SMNVEV (reference sequence). The J gene is TRBJ2-1, the V gene TRBV27, with D maybe TRBD2 (6 bases). Material for sequencing was thymocytes. This receptor was identified in a human donor. The CDR3 DNA is TGTGCCAGCAGTGTAGCGGAGGGAGCTGCCAATGAGCAGTTCTTC. Translating it yields CASSVAEGAANEQFF.